The 9 T cell receptor beta chains below come from one sample, sequenced in a study of cytomegalovirus exposure and HLA in healthy donors. Profiled with immunoSEQ multiplex PCR; TCRdb holds only in-frame clones, not every one. The sample lists roughly 82,000 clones; 90% to 95% were seen once. Sequenced: PBMCs. These receptor sequences come from a young man in good health and CMV-seronegative.

The J gene is TRBJ2-2, the V gene TRBV7-2, with 8 bases that match TRBD1. The CDR3 has 18 amino acids. Germline CDR1 and CDR2: SGHTA and FQGNSA. V was clipped by 5 bases and J by 0 bases; unmatched bases: 11. CDR3 region: CASSSRQGRYTNTGELFF. DNA of the CDR3: TGTGCCAGCAGCAGCCGACAGGGGCGTTATACGAACACCGGGGAGCTGTTTTTT.

V gene TRBV6-1 combines with J gene TRBJ1-1; D remains ambiguous. The V and J ends lost 3 bases and 0 bases respectively, with 17 bases between them. This CDR3 is built from 17 residues. The germline V gene encodes CDR1 MNHNS and CDR2 SASEGT. The CDR3 spells CASSESSLNTMNTEAFF. In nucleotides, the CDR3 is TGTGCCAGCAGTGAGAGTAGCCTGAACACAATGAACACTGAAGCTTTCTTT.

The chain has TRBV7-3 and TRBJ2-6, with D tentatively TRBD2 (5 bases). V lost 1 base to trimming and J lost 0 bases, with 10 bases between them. The CDR3 extends over 17 amino acids. Per germline, CDR1 SGHTA and CDR2 FQGTGA. The CDR3 DNA is TGTGCCAGCAGCTTAAGAGCTAGCAGCTCTGGGGCCAACGTCCTGACTTTC. This codes for CASSLRASSSGANVLTF. The complete variable domain, with remaining parts taken from reference TRBV7-3 and TRBJ2-6, reads GAGVSQTPSNKVTEKGKYVELRCDPISGHTALYWYRQSLGQGPEFLIYFQGTGAADDSGLPNDRFFAVRPEGSVSTLKIQRTERGDSAVYLCASSLRASSSGANVLTFGAGSRLTVL.

The chain couples TRBV5-6 to TRBJ1-1; possible D gene TRBD1, 6 bases. Germline lookup yields CDR1 SGHDT and CDR2 YYEEEE. Deletions cut 4 bases from V and 3 bases from J, with 13 bases between. The CDR3 extends over 14 amino acids. The CDR3 here is CASSPAGVDTEAFF. Written as DNA, the CDR3 is TGTGCCAGCAGCCCGGCAGGGGTCGACACTGAAGCTTTCTTT. The variable domain in full, completed from reference TRBV5-6 and TRBJ1-1, reads DAGVTQSPTHLIKTRGQQVTLRCSPKSGHDTVSWYQQALGQGPQFIFQYYEEEERQRGNFPDRFSGHQFPNYSSELNVNALLLGDSALYLCASSPAGVDTEAFFGQGTRLTVV.

This clone was seen a single time. The chain recombines TRBV29-1 with TRBJ1-1, with D maybe TRBD1 (5 bases). CDR3 length equals 11 residues. Germline V gene lookup returns CDR1 SQVTM and CDR2 ANQGSEA. Trimming cost V 7 bases and J 7 bases, with 13 bases left between them. Here the CDR3 DNA reads TGCAGCGCCCACCAGGGCCTTGAAGCTTTCTTT. It is translated as CSAHQGLEAFF.

The chain joins TRBV10-3 to TRBJ1-3; D gene ambiguous. Trimming left V 6 bases short and J 0 bases short, with 12 bases between. Per germline, CDR1 ENHRY and CDR2 SYGVKD. CDR3 length: 15 amino acids. This chain's CDR3 is CAIRGLGASGNTIYF. The CDR3 DNA follows: TGTGCCATCAGGGGTTTGGGCGCCTCTGGAAACACCATATATTTT.

The J gene is TRBJ2-2, the V gene TRBV6-5; unclear D gene. Germline V gene sequence: CDR1 MNHEY, CDR2 SVGAGI. The V end was cut by 3 bases, the J end by 6 bases, with 5 bases between. The CDR3 sequence is 12 residues long. Here the CDR3 DNA reads TGTGCCAGCAGTTATGAGTCCGGGGAGCTGTTTTTT. This translates into CASSYESGELFF.

Only one count was recorded for this clone. The V call is TRBV4-1, the J call TRBJ2-1; 9 positions agree with TRBD1. Trimming removed 3 bases from V and 7 bases from J; junction bases left unmatched: 4. The CDR3 spans 14 residues. The germline V gene encodes CDR1 MGHRA and CDR2 YSYEKL. The CDR3 is CASSQGGQGNEQFF. In DNA form, the CDR3 reads TGCGCCAGCAGCCAGGGTGGACAGGGGAATGAGCAGTTCTTC.

The rearrangement links TRBV11-2 to TRBJ2-2; TRBD2 agrees at 8 bases. Trimming took 4 bases from V and 4 from J; bases not matched to a gene: 5. The CDR3 is 15 amino acids. From germline, CDR1 is SGHAT and CDR2 FQNNGV. The CDR3 sequence is CASSSSGSFTGELFF. As DNA, the CDR3 is TGTGCCAGCAGCTCTAGCGGGTCCTTCACCGGGGAGCTGTTTTTT. Based on the CDR3 plus reference TRBV11-2 and TRBJ2-2, the full variable domain is EAGVAQSPRYKIIEKRQSVAFWCNPISGHATLYWYQQILGQGPKLLIQFQNNGVVDDSQLPKDRFSAERLKGVDSTLKIQPAKLEDSAVYLCASSSSGSFTGELFFGEGSRLTVL.